This T cell receptor beta chain was observed in a study of long-term antiretroviral therapy in people with HIV. About this clone: As yet, its antigen is unknown.

Sequencing relied on immunoSEQ assay v3.0, run at survey level. TCRdb keeps only in-frame clones here, not all; method: immunoSEQ multiplex PCR. Here the sample spans tens of thousands of clones, roughly three quarters being singletons. The CDR3 covers 13 residues. Trimming took 4 bases from V and 5 from J, leaving 9 bases between them. Per germline, CDR1 SEHNR and CDR2 FQNEAQ (reference sequence). Findings of the study overall: Regardless of time point, clones expanded before ART dominated the repertoire. Diversity measured after ART increased yet remained under transplant donor controls.

This TCR derives from a woman in her thirties or forties with HIV. The sample in question was unsorted PBMCs, obtained 1.1 years before starting antiretroviral therapy. The rearrangement uses TRBV7-9 and TRBJ1-5, with D uncertain. The CDR3 sequence is CASSSEADQPQHF. The CDR3 nucleotides are TGTGCCAGCAGCTCTGAGGCAGATCAGCCCCAGCATTTT. The whole variable domain, filled in from reference TRBV7-9 and TRBJ1-5, reads DTGVSQNPRHKITKRGQNVTFRCDPISEHNRLYWYRQTLGQGPEFLTYFQNEAQLEKSRLLSDRFSAERPKGSFSTLEIQRTEQGDSAMYLCASSSEADQPQHFGDGTRLSIL.